The 9 T cell receptor beta chains below come from one sample, sequenced in a study of cytomegalovirus exposure and HLA in healthy donors. 60 Vbeta and 13 Jbeta primers were used in PCR. The protocol was immunoSEQ multiplex PCR, while the TCRdb copy is restricted to in-frame clones and leaves out a portion. The sample lists 33,000 or so clones; 85% to 95% were seen once. The sequencing sample was made of PBMCs. Receptors originate from a woman between 18 and 30 years old in good health and CMV-seronegative.

The rearrangement links TRBV4-2 to TRBJ2-1, with a tentative D call TRBD2 (5 bases). The germline CDR1 and CDR2 sequences are LGHNA and YNFKEQ. V lost 1 base and J 4 bases, leaving 11 bases between the germline ends. The CDR3 has 15 residues. CDR3 protein: CASSQVERKYNEQFF. As DNA, the CDR3 is TGTGCCAGCAGCCAAGTCGAGCGGAAGTACAATGAGCAGTTCTTC.

The rearrangement joins TRBV6-5 to TRBJ2-2; 8 bases are shared with TRBD2. Germline V gene lookup returns CDR1 MNHEY and CDR2 SVGAGI. Unmatched junction bases numbered 5, after V lost 4 bases and J lost 7 bases. The CDR3 spans 14 residues. CDR3 sequence reads: CASSLGLVIGELFF. The CDR3 DNA is TGTGCCAGCAGTTTGGGACTAGTGATCGGGGAGCTGTTTTTT.

The V and J genes are TRBV2 and TRBJ2-6, with 8 positions matching TRBD1. This CDR3 contains 15 residues. Germline lookup yields CDR1 SNHLY and CDR2 FYNNEI. The trim removed 6 bases at V and 3 bases at J, leaving 4 bases unmatched. The CDR3 reads CASRAGGSGANVLTF. The CDR3 coding sequence is TGTGCCAGCAGGGCAGGGGGCAGTGGGGCCAACGTCCTGACTTTC.

This clone was seen a handful of times. The chain uses TRBV7-9 and TRBJ2-3; the match to TRBD2 covers 10 bases. The germline V gene encodes CDR1 SEHNR and CDR2 FQNEAQ (reference sequence). The CDR3 length is 15 residues. J was trimmed by 2 bases and V by 4 bases; bases with no gene match: 3. CDR3: CASSSGLANTDTQYF. The CDR3 region has the DNA TGTGCCAGCAGCTCGGGACTAGCGAACACAGATACGCAGTATTTT.

The CDR3 region has the DNA TGCAGCGTTGAAGGTGGGCAGGGGGCCCTCTACGAGCAGTACTTC. Its protein is CSVEGGQGALYEQYF. The genes are TRBV29-1 and TRBJ2-7; 8 bases align to TRBD1. The length of the CDR3 is 15 residues. Germline CDR1 is SQVTM and CDR2 is ANQGSEA. The V and J ends lost 1 base and 3 bases, in that order; junction bases with no gene match: 8.

The V gene is TRBV7-9, the J gene TRBJ2-7; a weak D match, TRBD1 (5 bases). Germline lookup yields CDR1 SEHNR and CDR2 FQNEAQ (reference sequence). This CDR3 has 14 residues. Trimming removed 3 bases from V and 0 bases from J, with 9 bases in between. CDR3 amino acids: CASSFDRSSYEQYF. CDR3 in DNA: TGTGCCAGCAGCTTCGACAGAAGCTCCTACGAGCAGTACTTC.

This clone was observed a few times. The chain has TRBV7-9 and TRBJ1-5, with 12 bases identical to TRBD1. The ends lost 5 bases at V and 2 bases at J; junction bases unmatched: 13. CDR1 and CDR2 from the germline V gene are SEHNR and FQNEAQ (reference sequence). The CDR3 spans 19 residues. The CDR3 loop reads CASSLYGTGGGYGNQPQHF. The CDR3 nucleotides read TGTGCCAGCAGCCTGTACGGGACAGGGGGCGGGTATGGCAATCAGCCCCAGCATTTT.

This rearrangement joins TRBV30 to TRBJ2-1; 11 positions agree with TRBD1. This CDR3 spans 13 amino acids. Looked up from germline, CDR1 is GTSNPN and CDR2 is SVGIG (reference sequence). Germline trimming cut 0 bases from V and 14 bases from J; bases unmatched to any gene: 6. The CDR3 loop reads CAWSVGGQGVKFF. CDR3 in DNA: TGTGCCTGGAGTGTGGGGGGACAGGGGGTCAAGTTCTTC.

This clone has a single count. The CDR3 loop is CASSYPQGRPGDEQFF. In DNA form, the CDR3 reads TGTGCCAGCAGTTACCCCCAGGGGAGACCGGGCGATGAGCAGTTCTTC. V is TRBV6-5 and J is TRBJ2-1, with a tentative D call TRBD1 (6 bases). This CDR3 comprises 16 residues. Trimming cost V 2 bases and J 8 bases, with 19 bases left between them. Germline CDR1 reads MNHEY; CDR2 reads SVGAGI.